The next 30 T cell receptor beta chains were all read from a single sample in a study of cytomegalovirus exposure and HLA in healthy donors. The primer mix had 60 Vbeta and 13 Jbeta primers. The method was immunoSEQ multiplex PCR; TCRdb's version includes in-frame clones alone and lacks a portion of them. The sample table sets out about 87,000 clones. The specimen was PBMCs. The origin of the receptors is a man aged 50 or older in good health and CMV-seropositive.

The rearrangement joins TRBV7-9 to TRBJ2-1, with TRBD2 identical over 8 bases. Unmatched junction bases numbered 4, after V lost 1 base and J lost 2 bases. The V gene's germline CDR1 is SEHNR and CDR2 FQNEAQ (reference sequence). The CDR3 extends over 16 amino acids. The CDR3 here is CASSLGSSGPYNEQFF. The CDR3 DNA reads TGTGCCAGCAGCTTAGGGTCTAGCGGGCCCTACAATGAGCAGTTCTTC. Variable domain in full (rest from reference TRBV7-9 and TRBJ2-1): DTGVSQNPRHKITKRGQNVTFRCDPISEHNRLYWYRQTLGQGPEFLTYFQNEAQLEKSRLLSDRFSAERPKGSFSTLEIQRTEQGDSAMYLCASSLGSSGPYNEQFFGPGTRLTVL.

This chain joins TRBV28 and TRBJ1-1; TRBD1 aligns across 8 bases. The length of the CDR3 is 16 residues. V shed 5 bases and J 0 bases; nucleotides not matched to a gene: 8. Germline CDR1 reads MDHEN; CDR2 reads SYDVKM. The CDR3 DNA follows: TGTGCCAGCAGTCCTGGACAGGGAACTATGAACACTGAAGCTTTCTTT. Residues: CASSPGQGTMNTEAFF.

The chain carries TRBV29-1 and TRBJ1-2; D may be TRBD1 (5 bases). V lost 5 bases and J lost 2, with 12 bases in between. CDR1 is SQVTM and CDR2 is ANQGSEA in the germline V gene. The CDR3 totals 13 residues. CDR3 DNA: TGCAGCGTTTATCACAGGTTCAACTATGGCTACACCTTC. Translated: CSVYHRFNYGYTF.

The chain links TRBV4-2 to TRBJ2-2; perhaps TRBD1 as D (6 bases). This CDR3 comprises 17 residues. Germline V gene data show CDR1 as LGHNA and CDR2 as YNFKEQ. V was clipped by 3 bases and J by 2 bases, with 16 bases between them. CDR3 DNA: TGTGCCAGCAGCCAGGATACAGAAGGGGGAAACACCGGGGAGCTGTTTTTT. Its translation is CASSQDTEGGNTGELFF.

This sequence joins TRBV11-2 and TRBJ2-2; TRBD2 might be the D (6 bases). Trimming removed 5 bases from V and 3 bases from J, with 10 bases in between. The germline CDR1 and CDR2 sequences are SGHAT and FQNNGV. The CDR3 consists of 14 residues. CDR3 DNA sequence: TGTGCCAGCAGCCCCAGACTAGACACCGGGGAGCTGTTTTTT. Translated: CASSPRLDTGELFF.

The chain joins TRBV2 to TRBJ1-2; 9 positions match TRBD1. The ends lost 9 bases at V and 1 base at J; junction bases unmatched: 9. This CDR3 contains 15 residues. The germline V gene encodes CDR1 SNHLY and CDR2 FYNNEI. The CDR3 nucleotides are TGTGCCAGGGACAGGGGTGGGGACCTTAACTATGGCTACACCTTC. Its protein product is CARDRGGDLNYGYTF. The variable domain in full, with the rest retrieved from reference TRBV2 and TRBJ1-2, is EPEVTQTPSHQVTQMGQEVILRCVPISNHLYFYWYRQILGQKVEFLVSFYNNEISEKSEIFDDQFSVERPDGSNFTLKIRSTKLEDSAMYFCARDRGGDLNYGYTFGSGTRLTVV.

CDR3 nucleotides: TGTGCCAGCAGCTTAAATCTAGCGGGGCACTCCTACGAGCAGTACGTC. Encoded protein: CASSLNLAGHSYEQYV. The chain links TRBV7-9 to TRBJ2-7, with 9 positions matching TRBD2. Germline CDR1 reads SEHNR; CDR2 reads FQNEAQ (reference sequence). The CDR3 contains 16 residues. J lost 0 bases, V lost 2 bases, and 5 bases had no gene match.

The chain carries TRBV11-1 and TRBJ2-3; 8 bases are a match to TRBD2. Germline V lookup: CDR1 SGHAT, CDR2 FQDESV (reference sequence). This CDR3 has 14 residues. The V and J ends lost 5 bases and 9 bases, in that order; junction bases with no gene match: 10. CDR3 loop: CASSPPPGGDTQYF. CDR3 DNA sequence: TGTGCCAGCAGCCCCCCCCCGGGAGGGGACACGCAGTATTTT.

The J gene is TRBJ1-5, the V gene TRBV9; TRBD1 aligns across 8 bases. This CDR3 comprises 14 residues. Per the germline V gene, CDR1 is SGDLS and CDR2 is YYNGEE. The V gene end was trimmed by 3 bases and the J gene end by 7 bases; junction bases not matched to a gene: 6. The chain's CDR3 is CASSEQGEGQPQHF. The CDR3, as DNA: TGTGCCAGCAGCGAACAGGGGGAAGGGCAGCCCCAGCATTTT.

The genes are TRBV11-2 and TRBJ2-7; D is unclear. Looked up from germline, CDR1 is SGHAT and CDR2 is FQNNGV. The CDR3 covers 15 residues. Trimming removed 2 bases from V and 6 bases from J, with 17 bases in between. The CDR3 DNA reads as TGTGCCAGCAGCTTACAGCCAGGATCCTTCGTCGAGCAGTACTTC. The encoded protein is CASSLQPGSFVEQYF. Filled out from reference TRBV11-2 and TRBJ2-7, the complete variable domain reads EAGVAQSPRYKIIEKRQSVAFWCNPISGHATLYWYQQILGQGPKLLIQFQNNGVVDDSQLPKDRFSAERLKGVDSTLKIQPAKLEDSAVYLCASSLQPGSFVEQYFGPGTRLTVT.

The rearrangement joins TRBV5-1 to TRBJ2-3; 8 bases match TRBD2. CDR3 size: 16 residues. V dropped 0 bases and J dropped 2; count of bases not matched to a gene: 5. The germline V gene encodes CDR1 SGHRS and CDR2 YFSETQ. The CDR3 loop reads CASSLGLARLTDTQYF. The CDR3, as DNA: TGCGCCAGCAGCTTGGGACTAGCGAGACTCACAGATACGCAGTATTTT.

The V gene is TRBV30, the J gene TRBJ1-1; 8 bases line up with TRBD1. With 1 base clipped from V and 5 bases from J, the junction kept 6 bases outside the gene matches. The CDR3 contains 14 residues. Germline V gives CDR1 GTSNPN, CDR2 SVGIG (reference sequence). In DNA, the CDR3 is TGTGCCTGGAGTGGCGGGACAGGCTGGACTGAAGCTTTCTTT. It encodes CAWSGGTGWTEAFF.

As regards this clone: The same CDR3 can be traced to other DNA sequences in this sample. The V call is TRBV6-5, the J call TRBJ2-7, with 7 bases that match TRBD1. In germline, CDR1 is MNHEY, CDR2 SVGAGI. CDR3 size: 15 residues. The V and J ends lost 1 base and 6 bases, in that order; junction bases with no gene match: 9. The CDR3, as DNA: TGTGCCAGCAGTTACTTCCAGATCGGGGACAGCGAGCAGTACTTC. Translating gives CASSYFQIGDSEQYF.

This sequence joins TRBV19 and TRBJ2-2; 7 positions agree with TRBD2. CDR1 is LNHDA, CDR2 SQIVND, per germline (reference sequence). This CDR3 is built from 17 residues. J lost 5 bases, V lost 3 bases, and 12 bases had no gene match. The CDR3 DNA reads as TGTGCCAGTAGTATCCGAATTAGCGCGGGGGAGACCGGGGAGCTGTTTTTT. Its protein is CASSIRISAGETGELFF. The variable domain in full, completed from reference TRBV19 and TRBJ2-2, reads DGGITQSPKYLFRKEGQNVTLSCEQNLNHDAMYWYRQDPGQGLRLIYYSQIVNDFQKGDIAEGYSVSREKKESFPLTVTSAQKNPTAFYLCASSIRISAGETGELFFGEGSRLTVL.

The genes are TRBV5-1 and TRBJ1-1; TRBD1 agrees at 8 bases. V lost 4 bases to trimming and J lost 1 base; unmatched junction nucleotides: 0. This CDR3 comprises 13 residues. Germline CDR1 and CDR2: SGHRS and YFSETQ. CDR3 nucleotides: TGCGCCAGCAGCCAGGGGGCGAACACTGAAGCTTTCTTT. This sequence encodes CASSQGANTEAFF. Looking up the rest from reference TRBV5-1 and TRBJ1-1 gives the full variable domain: KAGVTQTPRYLIKTRGQQVTLSCSPISGHRSVSWYQQTPGQGLQFLFEYFSETQRNKGNFPGRFSGRQFSNSRSEMNVSTLELGDSALYLCASSQGANTEAFFGQGTRLTVV.

The chain recombines TRBV9 with TRBJ2-1, with D perhaps matching TRBD2 (5 bases). The germline V and J ends were trimmed by 3 bases and 10 bases, with 17 bases remaining between them. CDR1 is SGDLS and CDR2 is YYNGEE in the germline V gene. The CDR3 consists of 14 residues. The CDR3 spells CASSARRTSDEQFF. Here the CDR3 DNA reads TGTGCCAGCAGCGCCAGGAGGACCTCCGACGAGCAGTTCTTC.

The V call is TRBV4-1, the J call TRBJ2-3; 9 bases line up with TRBD2. This CDR3 spans 16 amino acids. Trimming cost V 4 bases and J 0 bases; bases outside gene matches: 5. The germline V gene has CDR1 MGHRA and CDR2 YSYEKL. The CDR3 nucleotides read TGCGCCAGCAGCCCCGGACTAGCGAGGAGCACAGATACGCAGTATTTT. It specifies CASSPGLARSTDTQYF.

This rearrangement joins TRBV6-6 to TRBJ2-7; D is perhaps TRBD2 (6 bases). This CDR3 spans 14 amino acids. V lost 7 bases and J lost 0, with 13 bases in between. Germline V lookup: CDR1 MNHNY, CDR2 SVGAGI (reference sequence). CDR3 region: CASTSIGSSYEQYF. In nucleotides, the CDR3 is TGTGCCAGCACCTCTATCGGGAGCTCCTACGAGCAGTACTTC.

The genes are TRBV5-1 and TRBJ2-1; 7 nucleotides line up with TRBD2. The germline V gene has CDR1 SGHRS and CDR2 YFSETQ. The ends lost 2 bases at V and 2 bases at J; junction bases unmatched: 7. This CDR3 has 16 amino acids. The CDR3 region is CASSFEGLAAYNEQFF. CDR3 nucleotides: TGCGCCAGCAGCTTCGAAGGGCTAGCGGCCTACAATGAGCAGTTCTTC.

The chain recombines TRBV18 with TRBJ2-3; 9 bases map to TRBD2. Per germline, CDR1 KGHSH and CDR2 LQKENI. V dropped 6 bases and J dropped 2; count of bases not matched to a gene: 9. The CDR3 contains 16 residues. CDR3 region: CASSDRLAALTDTQYF. CDR3 DNA sequence: TGTGCCAGCTCGGATAGACTAGCGGCCCTCACAGATACGCAGTATTTT.

The V and J genes are TRBV29-1 and TRBJ2-1, with a possible D match to TRBD2 (6 bases). Germline values: CDR1 SQVTM, CDR2 ANQGSEA. CDR3 length equals 15 residues. Trimming shortened V by 6 bases and J by 3 bases, and 18 bases separated the two germline ends. As DNA, the CDR3 is TGCAGCGTGGGGGGTCTAGGGGACCTCTACAATGAGCAGTTCTTC. This gives the protein CSVGGLGDLYNEQFF.

The genes are TRBV6-5 and TRBJ2-1; TRBD2 aligns across 7 bases. The germline V gene encodes CDR1 MNHEY and CDR2 SVGAGI. V lost 7 bases and J lost 3; bases outside the gene matches: 9. The CDR3 contains 15 residues. The CDR3 bases are TGTGCCAGCAAAACCGCGGGAGATATCTACAATGAGCAGTTCTTC. Protein product: CASKTAGDIYNEQFF.

The chain joins TRBV7-3 to TRBJ1-1; unclear D gene. The germline V and J ends were trimmed by 3 bases and 1 base, with 12 bases remaining between them. This CDR3 region has 15 residues. Germline loops: CDR1 SGHTA, CDR2 FQGTGA. CDR3 protein: CASSLNGGPNTEAFF. In DNA form, the CDR3 reads TGTGCCAGCAGCTTGAACGGAGGGCCGAACACTGAAGCTTTCTTT.

This chain connects TRBV7-9 to TRBJ2-3; 10 positions match TRBD2. CDR1 and CDR2 from the germline V gene are SEHNR and FQNEAQ (reference sequence). The CDR3 has 15 residues. V shed 4 bases, J shed 6 bases, and the junction held 7 bases outside the gene matches. The CDR3 bases are TGTGCCAGCAGCTCCCTAGCGGGAGCCCGGGATACGCAGTATTTT. Its protein product is CASSSLAGARDTQYF.

V gene TRBV10-1 combines with J gene TRBJ2-6; 7 bases are shared with TRBD2. V lost 3 bases to trimming and J lost 3 bases; unmatched junction nucleotides: 8. The CDR3 covers 17 residues. CDR1 is WNHNN, CDR2 SYGVQD, per germline (reference sequence). CDR3 region: CASSDEGGDYGANVLTF. The CDR3 bases are TGCGCCAGCAGTGATGAGGGTGGGGACTATGGGGCCAACGTCCTGACTTTC.

J is TRBJ2-2 and V is TRBV6-1, with D unresolved. The CDR3 is 14 amino acids. V shed 0 bases and J shed 9 bases, with 11 bases lying between them. Germline V gives CDR1 MNHNS, CDR2 SASEGT. CDR3 residues: CASSEASGFRELFF. The DNA for the CDR3 is TGTGCCAGCAGTGAAGCGAGTGGTTTCCGGGAGCTGTTTTTT.

V gene TRBV30 combines with J gene TRBJ2-7, with D tentatively TRBD1 (7 bases). The germline V gene encodes CDR1 GTSNPN and CDR2 SVGIG (reference sequence). This CDR3 comprises 14 residues. Trimming took 3 bases from V and 5 from J, leaving 17 bases between them. The CDR3 bases are TGTGCCTGGAGCATGGGGGCAGGGGGGCACGAGCAGTACTTC. Protein product: CAWSMGAGGHEQYF.

This chain connects TRBV27 to TRBJ2-7, with a weak D call TRBD2 (5 bases). CDR3 size: 13 residues. Germline values: CDR1 MNHEY, CDR2 SMNVEV (reference sequence). V shed 3 bases and J shed 2 bases, with 8 bases lying between them. The DNA for the CDR3 is TGTGCCAGCAGTTTTACCGGGACCTACGAGCAGTACTTC. Amino acids: CASSFTGTYEQYF.

This chain uses TRBV19 with TRBJ1-2; the match to TRBD1 covers 7 bases. CDR3 length: 15 amino acids. The V gene end was trimmed by 5 bases and the J gene end by 4 bases; junction bases not matched to a gene: 10. Per germline, CDR1 LNHDA and CDR2 SQIVND (reference sequence). The CDR3 sequence: CASSFRLRGFYGYTF. CDR3 nucleotide sequence: TGTGCCAGTAGTTTTAGACTCAGGGGGTTCTATGGCTACACCTTC.

The rearrangement links TRBV19 to TRBJ1-1; no reliable D call. Germline CDR1 is LNHDA and CDR2 is SQIVND (reference sequence). V lost 5 bases to trimming and J lost 5 bases, with 15 bases between them. This CDR3 has 14 residues. Here the CDR3 reads CASSLWGGSTEAFF. CDR3 DNA sequence: TGTGCCAGTAGTCTATGGGGAGGTTCAACTGAAGCTTTCTTT.